This TCR beta chain was identified during a study of blood T cell repertoires in COVID-19. Generated by immunoSEQ multiplex PCR, the TCRdb table keeps only in-frame clones and is missing some. The sample contains under 500,000 clones, 85% to 90% of which appear only once. The CDR3 consists of 14 residues. Trimming stripped 5 bases from V and 4 bases from J, with 12 bases between. Germline-derived CDR1 and CDR2 are MNHEY and SVGEGT. The receptor was isolated from a woman aged 25 to 45 with acute or convalescent COVID-19. The chain has TRBV6-2 or TRBV6-3 and TRBJ2-1; TRBD1 might be the D (7 bases). Sequenced: peripheral blood. CDR3 DNA sequence: TGTGCCAGCAGTCAGGGGGGAGTATACAATGAGCAGTTCTTC. It specifies CASSQGGVYNEQFF.